Following are 19 T cell receptor beta chains from one sample sequenced in a study of blood T cell repertoires in COVID-19 (TCRdb year 2020). Library construction relied on the immunoSEQ multiplex PCR assay. As stored in TCRdb, this immuneACCESS dataset retains in-frame rearrangements with V and J assigned. A fraction of the clones does not appear; measured against another copy, unresolved V genes explain less than half of the discrepancy, and the remainder lacks a known reason. A total of some 35,000 clones appear in this sample, under 90% of them only once. Approximately 4% of the sample rests with the top ten. The specimen sequenced was peripheral blood. The receptors come from a man aged 50 to 60 with acute or convalescent COVID-19.

The CDR3 bases are TGCGCCAGCAGCTTGGGCCCAGAAAACATTCAGTACTTC. It yields the protein CASSLGPENIQYF. The J gene is TRBJ2-4, the V gene TRBV5-1; no reliable D call. Germline V gives CDR1 SGHRS, CDR2 YFSETQ. V was shortened by 0 bases and J by 5 bases, with 6 bases between the two germline ends. The CDR3 has 13 amino acids.

This chain uses TRBV5-1 with TRBJ2-3; tentatively, D is TRBD1 (6 bases). The CDR3 sequence is 16 residues long. Trimming cost V 5 bases and J 6 bases, with 22 bases left between them. Germline CDR1 and CDR2: SGHRS and YFSETQ. CDR3 sequence: CASRTGTSVPLDTQYF. CDR3 coding DNA: TGCGCCAGCAGGACCGGGACATCGGTCCCCCTTGATACGCAGTATTTT.

The chain employs TRBV3-1 (or the pseudogene TRBV3-2) and TRBJ1-2, with TRBD1 matching over 8 bases. Germline V gene lookup returns CDR1 LGHDT and CDR2 YNNKEL (reference sequence). The J segment lost 2 bases and the V segment lost 4 bases, leaving 3 bases of the junction unmatched. CDR3 size: 14 residues. The CDR3 spells CASSPGQGNYGYTF. Here the CDR3 DNA reads TGTGCCAGCAGCCCCGGACAGGGAAACTATGGCTACACCTTC.

The chain combines TRBV7-9 with TRBJ2-1, with a tentative D call TRBD1 (7 bases). Trimming took off 3 bases at V and 4 bases at J, with 13 bases between the two ends. The germline gives CDR1 SEHNR, CDR2 FQNEAQ (reference sequence). The CDR3 is made up of 15 amino acids. The CDR3 DNA sequence: TGTGCCAGCAGCTTCCCAGGGGGGTCATACAATGAGCAGTTCTTC. The encoded protein is CASSFPGGSYNEQFF.

The chain uses TRBV5-1 and TRBJ2-7; TRBD2 matches 11 bases. The CDR3 is 16 amino acids. V shed 3 bases, J shed 0 bases, and the junction held 5 bases outside the gene matches. Germline V gives CDR1 SGHRS, CDR2 YFSETQ. The CDR3 DNA sequence: TGCGCCAGCAGCTCAATACTAGCGGGAGTCTCCTACGAGCAGTACTTC. The encoded protein is CASSSILAGVSYEQYF. Combining the CDR3 with reference TRBV5-1 and TRBJ2-7 gives the whole variable domain KAGVTQTPRYLIKTRGQQVTLSCSPISGHRSVSWYQQTPGQGLQFLFEYFSETQRNKGNFPGRFSGRQFSNSRSEMNVSTLELGDSALYLCASSSILAGVSYEQYFGPGTRLTVT.

The CDR3 DNA sequence: TGTGCCAGCAGCTTAGGCGGGAGCACGCAGTTCTTC. Protein: CASSLGGSTQFF. The chain carries TRBV7-3 and TRBJ2-1; 7 bases line up with TRBD2. J was trimmed by 12 bases and V by 2 bases; bases with no gene match: 4. The germline CDR1 and CDR2 sequences are SGHTA and FQGTGA. The CDR3 length is 12 residues.

The gene calls are TRBV18 and TRBJ2-5, with a possible D match to TRBD2 (5 bases). V was clipped by 3 bases and J by 2 bases, with 16 bases between them. Germline-derived CDR1 and CDR2 are KGHSH and LQKENI. The CDR3 sequence is 16 residues long. The CDR3, as DNA: TGTGCCAGCTCACCTTACCCGGGAACCGAACAAGAGACCCAGTACTTC. It codes for CASSPYPGTEQETQYF.

CDR3 amino acids: CASSSYLRELFF. In DNA form, the CDR3 reads TGTGCCAGCAGCTCCTACCTGAGGGAGCTGTTTTTT. The chain uses TRBV5-8 and TRBJ2-2; D is undetermined. V was trimmed by 3 bases and J by 9 bases, leaving 9 bases between them. The CDR3 extends over 12 amino acids. Germline-derived CDR1 and CDR2 are SGHTS and YDEGEE.

J is TRBJ2-2 and V is TRBV29-1; D remains unclear. CDR1 and CDR2 (germline): SQVTM, ANQGSEA. V lost 3 bases, J lost 3 bases, and 5 bases lay in between. The CDR3 runs to 12 residues. This chain's CDR3 is CSVEPDTGELFF. CDR3 DNA: TGCAGCGTTGAGCCAGACACCGGGGAGCTGTTTTTT.

The chain recombines TRBV27 with TRBJ2-1; 12 bases are shared with TRBD2. The CDR3 sequence is 16 residues long. V dropped 0 bases and J dropped 4; count of bases not matched to a gene: 1. Per germline, CDR1 MNHEY and CDR2 SMNVEV (reference sequence). CDR3: CASSLSGLAGYNEQFF. In DNA form, the CDR3 reads TGTGCCAGCAGTTTATCAGGACTAGCGGGATACAATGAGCAGTTCTTC.

The chain links TRBV18 to TRBJ1-6; 11 bases map to TRBD1. The CDR3 extends over 16 amino acids. The V gene's germline CDR1 is KGHSH and CDR2 LQKENI. The V gene end was trimmed by 4 bases and the J gene end by 10 bases; junction bases not matched to a gene: 9. This CDR3 reads CASSLSRTGGESPLHF. The CDR3 DNA reads TGTGCCAGCTCACTTTCGAGGACAGGGGGCGAATCACCCCTCCACTTT.

A single count supports this clone. The rearrangement links TRBV4-2 to TRBJ2-2; a possible D gene is TRBD1 (6 bases). The CDR3 contains 14 residues. The V gene lost 0 bases and the J gene lost 16 bases, with 18 bases spanning the gap. CDR1 and CDR2 (germline): LGHNA, YNFKEQ. In DNA, the CDR3 is TGTGCCAGCAGCCAAGATCAGGGGACCTTCCGATGGTTTTTT. Protein sequence: CASSQDQGTFRWFF.

The chain has TRBV6-2 or TRBV6-3 and TRBJ1-3, with unresolved D. CDR3 length equals 16 residues. With 2 bases removed from V and 3 bases from J, the gap between germline ends came to 14 bases. Per the germline V gene, CDR1 is MNHEY and CDR2 is SVGEGT. The CDR3 DNA follows: TGTGCCAGCAGTTACGGCCGTCGAGGGTTTGGAAACACCATATATTTT. The encoded protein is CASSYGRRGFGNTIYF.

Only one count was recorded for this clone. The CDR3 region has the DNA TGTGCCAGCAGCTCACTAACAGGGATTAATCAGCCCCAGCATTTT. Its translation: CASSSLTGINQPQHF. The chain couples TRBV5-8 to TRBJ1-5; TRBD1 might be the D (6 bases). CDR1 SGHTS and CDR2 YDEGEE come from the germline V gene. The CDR3 runs 15 residues. Trimming removed 3 bases at V and 4 bases at J, with 14 bases between. Looking up the rest from reference TRBV5-8 and TRBJ1-5 gives the full variable domain: EAGVTQSPTHLIKTRGQQATLRCSPISGHTSVYWYQQALGLGLQFLLWYDEGEERNRGNFPPRFSGRQFPNYSSELNVNALELEDSALYLCASSSLTGINQPQHFGDGTRLSIL.

The V and J genes are TRBV11-2 and TRBJ2-7; TRBD1 agrees at 10 bases. V shed 5 bases, J shed 4 bases, and the junction held 5 bases outside the gene matches. The CDR3 contains 14 residues. The germline gives CDR1 SGHAT, CDR2 FQNNGV. In nucleotides, the CDR3 is TGTGCCAGCAGCATAAGGGACAGGGGATACGAGCAGTACTTC. Translated, it gives CASSIRDRGYEQYF.

V gene TRBV10-3 combines with J gene TRBJ2-7, with 15 bases fitting TRBD2. The CDR3 has 14 amino acids. Germline V CDR1 and CDR2: ENHRY, SYGVKD. After removal of 6 bases from V and 7 bases from J, the junction contained 4 bases not matched to a gene. The CDR3 protein is CAIRGTSGRQEQYF. For the CDR3, the DNA is TGTGCCATCAGGGGGACTAGCGGGAGGCAGGAGCAGTACTTC.

V and J are TRBV5-5 and TRBJ2-7; possible D gene TRBD1, 6 bases. The V gene's germline CDR1 is SGHKS and CDR2 YYEKEE (reference sequence). V was trimmed by 4 bases and J by 3 bases, leaving 14 bases between them. The CDR3 is made up of 14 amino acids. The CDR3 reads CASSPEDSDYEQYF. The CDR3 DNA is TGTGCCAGCAGCCCGGAGGACAGTGACTACGAGCAGTACTTC. Full variable domain (remainder filled in from reference TRBV5-5 and TRBJ2-7): DAGVTQSPTHLIKTRGQQVTLRCSPISGHKSVSWYQQVLGQGPQFIFQYYEKEERGRGNFPDRFSARQFPNYSSELNVNALLLGDSALYLCASSPEDSDYEQYFGPGTRLTVT.

The rearrangement uses TRBV19 and TRBJ2-1, with 8 nucleotides matching TRBD2. CDR1 is LNHDA, CDR2 SQIVND, per germline (reference sequence). V trimming: 3 bases; J trimming: 3 bases; junction bases outside the gene matches: 7. The CDR3 extends over 16 amino acids. As DNA, the CDR3 is TGTGCCAGTAGTATGACGGGGGGGCCGGGCTACAATGAGCAGTTCTTC. Protein product: CASSMTGGPGYNEQFF.

The V call is TRBV5-1, the J call TRBJ2-1, with 9 bases lining up with TRBD2. CDR1 is SGHRS and CDR2 is YFSETQ in the germline V gene. V was clipped by 5 bases and J by 0 bases; unmatched bases: 3. The CDR3 sequence is 15 residues long. DNA for the CDR3: TGCGCCAGCAGGTTAGCGGGGGACTCCTACAATGAGCAGTTCTTC. Translation gives CASRLAGDSYNEQFF.